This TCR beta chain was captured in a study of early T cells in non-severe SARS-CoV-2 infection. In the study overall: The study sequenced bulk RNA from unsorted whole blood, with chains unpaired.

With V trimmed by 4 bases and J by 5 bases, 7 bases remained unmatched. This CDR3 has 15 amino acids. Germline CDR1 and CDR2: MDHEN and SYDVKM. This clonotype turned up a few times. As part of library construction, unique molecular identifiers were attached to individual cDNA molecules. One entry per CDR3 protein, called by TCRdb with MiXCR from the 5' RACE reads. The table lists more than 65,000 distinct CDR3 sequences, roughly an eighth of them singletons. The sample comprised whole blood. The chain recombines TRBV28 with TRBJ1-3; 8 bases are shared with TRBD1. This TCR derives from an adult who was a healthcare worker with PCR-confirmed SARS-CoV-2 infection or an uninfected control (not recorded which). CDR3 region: CASSSGAGGRNTIYF. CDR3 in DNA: TGTGCCAGCAGTTCAGGAGCAGGGGGCAGAAACACCATATATTTT. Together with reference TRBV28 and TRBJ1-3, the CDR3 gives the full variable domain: DVKVTQSSRYLVKRTGEKVFLECVQDMDHENMFWYRQDPGLGLRLIYFSYDVKMKEKGDIPEGYSVSREKKERFSLILESASTNQTSMYLCASSSGAGGRNTIYFGEGSWLTVV.